This entry lists 7 T cell receptor beta chains sequenced from one sample in a study of blood T cells in healthy people across ages. With a J-beta primer mix and a sample-barcoded 5' primer, a second PCR ran about 7 to 12 cycles. In TCRdb, the 5' RACE reads were re-called with MiXCR into one record per CDR3 protein. The sample records 1.2 million to 1.5 million distinct CDR3 sequences, around 39% being singletons. Sequencing was carried out using blood. These receptors came from a woman younger than 30 in good health.

The chain employs TRBV28 and TRBJ1-2, with 9 bases lining up with TRBD1. There are 13 residues in the CDR3. J lost 2 bases, V lost 8 bases, and 3 bases had no gene match. Looked up from germline, CDR1 is MDHEN and CDR2 is SYDVKM. The CDR3 bases are TGTGCCAGCCTACAGGGGGCGAACTATGGCTACACCTTC. This sequence encodes CASLQGANYGYTF.

The CDR3 nucleotides are TGTGCCAGCCCGGGACAGCGAGTCTCTGAAGCTTTCTTT. This codes for CASPGQRVSEAFF. The chain uses TRBV6-1 and TRBJ1-1; 7 bases map to TRBD1. CDR3 length equals 13 residues. The germline V gene has CDR1 MNHNS and CDR2 SASEGT. V lost 8 bases to trimming and J lost 6 bases; unmatched junction nucleotides: 9.

In its sample, this clonotype was seen a few times. The chain employs TRBV27 and TRBJ2-1; 16 bases are a match to TRBD2. CDR1 is MNHEY, CDR2 SMNVEV, per germline (reference sequence). The J segment lost 0 bases and the V segment lost 7 bases, leaving 6 bases of the junction unmatched. The CDR3 spans 18 residues. For the CDR3, the DNA is TGTGCCAGCACCGGGACTAGCGGGAGGGGTGGCTCCTACAATGAGCAGTTCTTC. This gives the protein CASTGTSGRGGSYNEQFF.

The chain links TRBV12-3 or TRBV12-4 to TRBJ2-1, with TRBD2 matching 11 bases. The CDR3 length is 14 residues. V shed 8 bases, J shed 3 bases, and the junction held 3 bases outside the gene matches. The CDR3 DNA is TGTGCCAGCGGGACTAGCGGACTCTACAATGAGCAGTTCTTC. Its translation is CASGTSGLYNEQFF.

In its sample, this clonotype was seen a few times. The chain combines TRBV6-5 with TRBJ2-3, with 13 bases aligning to TRBD2. Trimming took 6 bases from V and 5 from J; bases not matched to a gene: 5. Germline V gene data show CDR1 as MNHEY and CDR2 as SVGAGI. The CDR3 runs to 15 residues. This CDR3 is CASSKRTSGRDTQYF. In DNA, the CDR3 is TGTGCCAGCAGCAAACGGACTAGCGGGAGAGATACGCAGTATTTT.

CDR3 sequence: CASSEPGPFYEQYF. CDR3 bases: TGTGCCAGCAGTGAACCGGGGCCTTTCTACGAGCAGTACTTC. V usage is TRBV6-1 and J usage is TRBJ2-7; D possibly uses TRBD1 or TRBD2 (5 bases each). Germline CDR1 reads MNHNS; CDR2 reads SASEGT. V lost 2 bases to trimming and J lost 3 bases, with 11 bases between them. The CDR3 is made up of 14 amino acids.

This clonotype was detected only once. The chain joins TRBV20-1 to TRBJ1-5, with a tentative D call TRBD1 (6 bases). V was cut by 2 bases and J by 6 bases, with 14 bases left in between. Germline V lookup: CDR1 DFQATT, CDR2 SNEGSKA (reference sequence). CDR3 length: 14 amino acids. This CDR3 reads CSARSGQPSQPQHF. The CDR3 DNA follows: TGCAGTGCTAGATCCGGACAGCCTAGTCAGCCCCAGCATTTT.